The next 9 T cell receptor beta chains were all read from a single sample in a study of blood T cell repertoires in COVID-19. TCRdb's table, derived via immunoSEQ multiplex PCR, lists solely in-frame clones and lacks some. The sample records 150,000 or so clones, roughly 91% being singletons. The sample consisted of peripheral blood. These TCRs come from a woman aged 45 to 65 with acute or convalescent COVID-19.

This chain joins TRBV9 and TRBJ2-1, with a possible D match to TRBD2 (6 bases). This CDR3 is built from 17 residues. V lost 3 bases, J lost 8 bases, and 24 bases lay in between. Per germline, CDR1 SGDLS and CDR2 YYNGEE. The CDR3, as DNA: TGTGCCAGCAGCGCCGCCCCAACGGGACCCGGGGGAGATGAGCAGTTCTTC. The encoded protein is CASSAAPTGPGGDEQFF.

The CDR3 sequence is CASSYSGVYEQFF. In nucleotides, the CDR3 is TGTGCCAGCAGTTACAGCGGGGTTTATGAGCAGTTCTTC. This chain uses TRBV6-6 with TRBJ2-1, with 7 bases matching TRBD2. CDR3 length equals 13 residues. CDR1 is MNHNY, CDR2 SVGAGI, per germline (reference sequence). Trimming removed 2 bases from V and 8 bases from J; junction bases left unmatched: 3.

This clone was observed a single time. The V call is TRBV4-1, the J call TRBJ2-7, with unresolved D. Trimming took off 2 bases at V and 1 base at J, with 9 bases between the two ends. CDR1 MGHRA and CDR2 YSYEKL come from the germline V gene. CDR3 length: 14 residues. CDR3 nucleotides: TGCGCCAGCAGCCAATTAGATCAATCCTACGAGCAGTACTTC. It yields the protein CASSQLDQSYEQYF.

The V call is TRBV18, the J call TRBJ1-1; 8 bases fit TRBD1. V was clipped by 6 bases and J by 4 bases; unmatched bases: 4. Germline V gene lookup returns CDR1 KGHSH and CDR2 LQKENI. This CDR3 comprises 13 residues. The chain's CDR3 is CASSPTGGTEAFF. In DNA, the CDR3 is TGTGCCAGCTCTCCTACAGGGGGCACTGAAGCTTTCTTT.

This chain uses TRBV21-1 with TRBJ1-5; the table's D gene call, TRBD1, was not cross checked with the DNA. TRBV21-1 represents a pseudogene. CDR3 size: 18 residues. CDR3 coding DNA: TGTGCCAGGCCCCAAGGGGGTAGAGTATTAGATAGCAATCAGCCCCAGCATTTT. Protein product: CARPQGGRVLDSNQPQHF.

This sequence joins TRBV5-4 and TRBJ1-3, with TRBD1 as a possible D gene (6 bases). V was shortened by 1 base and J by 0 bases, with 11 bases between the two germline ends. Germline lookup yields CDR1 SGHNT and CDR2 YYREEE (reference sequence). The CDR3 has 16 residues. Written as DNA, the CDR3 is TGTGCCAGCAGCTTGACAGGGCGCTTCTCTGGAAACACCATATATTTT. Its translation: CASSLTGRFSGNTIYF.

This CDR3 is CASSTRVPRELFF. CDR3 nucleotide sequence: TGTGCCAGTAGTACCCGAGTCCCCCGGGAGCTGTTTTTT. The chain couples TRBV19 to TRBJ2-2; D gene ambiguous. V lost 4 bases and J 9 bases, leaving 12 bases between the germline ends. CDR3 length: 13 residues. The germline V gene has CDR1 LNHDA and CDR2 SQIVND (reference sequence).

This clone came up once. This CDR3 is CATSQGSLNTEAFF. The DNA for the CDR3 is TGTGCCACCAGCCAGGGGTCGTTAAACACTGAAGCTTTCTTT. The chain couples TRBV24-1 to TRBJ1-1; perhaps TRBD1 as D (6 bases). The CDR3 is 14 amino acids. Trimming cost V 7 bases and J 2 bases, with 13 bases left between them. The germline CDR1 and CDR2 sequences are KGHDR and SFDVKD.

This clone was detected once. The chain uses TRBV7-8 and TRBJ2-5; 7 nucleotides align to TRBD1. V shed 0 bases and J 0 bases; nucleotides not matched to a gene: 4. This CDR3 contains 16 residues. Germline-derived CDR1 and CDR2 are SGHVS and FQNEAQ. The CDR3, as DNA: TGTGCCAGCAGCTTAGCGGGACAGTTGTACCAAGAGACCCAGTACTTC. Translated, it gives CASSLAGQLYQETQYF.